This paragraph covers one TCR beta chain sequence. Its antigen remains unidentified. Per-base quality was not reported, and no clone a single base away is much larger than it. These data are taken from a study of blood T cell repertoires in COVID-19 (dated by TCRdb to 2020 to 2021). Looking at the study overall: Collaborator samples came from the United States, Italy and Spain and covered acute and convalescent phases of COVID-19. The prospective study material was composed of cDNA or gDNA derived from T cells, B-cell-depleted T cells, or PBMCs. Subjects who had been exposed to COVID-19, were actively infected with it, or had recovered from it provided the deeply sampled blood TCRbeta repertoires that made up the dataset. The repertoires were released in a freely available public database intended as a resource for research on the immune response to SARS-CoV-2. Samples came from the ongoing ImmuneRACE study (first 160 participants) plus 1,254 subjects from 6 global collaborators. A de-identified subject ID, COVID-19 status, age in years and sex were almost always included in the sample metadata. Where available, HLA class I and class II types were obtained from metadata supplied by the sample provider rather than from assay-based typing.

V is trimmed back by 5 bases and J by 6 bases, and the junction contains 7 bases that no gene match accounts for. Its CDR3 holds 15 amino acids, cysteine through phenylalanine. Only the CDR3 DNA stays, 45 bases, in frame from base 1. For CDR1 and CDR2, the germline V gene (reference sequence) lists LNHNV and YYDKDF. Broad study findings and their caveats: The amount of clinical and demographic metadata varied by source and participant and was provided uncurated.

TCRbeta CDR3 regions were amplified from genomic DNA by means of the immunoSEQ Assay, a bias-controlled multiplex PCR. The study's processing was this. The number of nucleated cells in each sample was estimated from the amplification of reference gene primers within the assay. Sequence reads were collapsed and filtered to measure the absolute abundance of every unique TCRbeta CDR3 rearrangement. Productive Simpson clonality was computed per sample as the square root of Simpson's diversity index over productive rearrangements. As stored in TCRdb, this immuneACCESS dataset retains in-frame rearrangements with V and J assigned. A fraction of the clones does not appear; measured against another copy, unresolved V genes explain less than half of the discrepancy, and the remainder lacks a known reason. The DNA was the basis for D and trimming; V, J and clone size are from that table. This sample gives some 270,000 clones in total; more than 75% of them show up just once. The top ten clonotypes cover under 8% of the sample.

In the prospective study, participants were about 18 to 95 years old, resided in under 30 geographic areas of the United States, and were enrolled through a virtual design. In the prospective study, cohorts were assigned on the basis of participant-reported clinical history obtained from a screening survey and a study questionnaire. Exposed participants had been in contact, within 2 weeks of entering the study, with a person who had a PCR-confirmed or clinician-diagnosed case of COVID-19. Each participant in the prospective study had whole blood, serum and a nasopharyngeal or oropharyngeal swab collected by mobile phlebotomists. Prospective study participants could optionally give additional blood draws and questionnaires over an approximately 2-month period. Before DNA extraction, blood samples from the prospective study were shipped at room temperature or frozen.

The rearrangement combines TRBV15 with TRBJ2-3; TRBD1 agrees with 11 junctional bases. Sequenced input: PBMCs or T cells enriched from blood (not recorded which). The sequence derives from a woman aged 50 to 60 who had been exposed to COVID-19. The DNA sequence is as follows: TGTGCCACCAGCGCCCGGACAGGGGGCGGGGATACGCAGTATTTT. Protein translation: CATSARTGGGDTQYF. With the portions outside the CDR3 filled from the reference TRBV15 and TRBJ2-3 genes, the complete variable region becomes DAMVIQNPRYQVTQFGKPVTLSCSQTLNHNVMYWYQQKSSQAPKLLFHYYDKDFNNEADTPDNFQSRRPNTSFCFLDIRSPGLGDTAMYLCATSARTGGGDTQYFGPGTRLTVL.